The 20 T cell receptor beta chains below come from one sample, sequenced in a study of molecular identifiers for immune sequencing clone quantification. Using its own MiXCR run on the PCR reads, TCRdb lists one record per CDR3 protein. This sample has about 300,000 distinct CDR3 sequences; 20% to 25% occur once, and the top ten carry 0.75% to 0.85%. Sequencing input: naive CD8+ T cells from blood, with Jurkat cell RNA spiked in. The sample's subset: FACS-sorted CD8+CD4-CCR7+CD45RA+ naive T cells. These receptors were taken from a human donor in good health. Some libraries in this study had Jurkat cell RNA spiked in.

Concerning this clonotype itself: A much larger clonotype is one base distant, so this may be a read error. J is TRBJ2-7 and V is TRBV20-1; weak D call: TRBD2 (6 bases). The CDR3 runs to 15 residues. The V gene's germline CDR1 is DFQATT and CDR2 SNEGSKA (reference sequence). CDR3 protein: CSARDLGLATYEQCF. The CDR3 coding sequence is TGCAGTGCTAGAGATCTAGGGCTAGCGACCTACGAGCAGTGCTTC.

Comment on this clonotype: This may come from a read error, since a much larger clone is one base off. V is TRBV4-3 and J is TRBJ2-7; either TRBD1 or TRBD2 may fit D (7 bases each). With 2 bases removed from V and 6 bases from J, the gap between germline ends came to 20 bases. The CDR3 is made up of 16 amino acids. Germline CDR1 and CDR2: LGHNA and YSLEER. The CDR3 protein is CASSQSPGGGGCEQYF. As DNA, the CDR3 is TGCGCCAGCAGCCAAAGTCCCGGGGGAGGGGGCTGCGAGCAGTACTTC.

There are many counts of this clonotype. The J gene is TRBJ2-7, the V gene TRBV11-2; 9 bases are shared with TRBD1. The germline CDR1 and CDR2 sequences are SGHAT and FQNNGV. Germline trimming cut 5 bases from V and 6 bases from J; bases unmatched to any gene: 8. The CDR3 has 14 amino acids. CDR3 nucleotides: TGTGCCAGCAGCCATGAGGGACAGGGCTCCGAGCAGTACTTC. It codes for CASSHEGQGSEQYF.

Concerning this clonotype itself: A much larger clone sits a single nucleotide away, making a read error possible. V gene TRBV5-1 combines with J gene TRBJ2-1; D gene uncertain. The germline gives CDR1 SGHRS, CDR2 YFSETQ. The CDR3 contains 15 residues. The CDR3 is CASSLEASSYNEQSF. For the CDR3, the DNA is TGCGCCAGCAGCTTGGAGGCCTCTAGTTACAATGAGCAGTCCTTC.

This clonotype was recorded many times. The rearrangement joins TRBV27 to TRBJ1-1; D possibly corresponds to TRBD1 (6 bases). The CDR3 loop spans 14 amino acids. Germline-derived CDR1 and CDR2 are MNHEY and SMNVEV (reference sequence). V was cut by 5 bases and J by 3 bases, with 13 bases left in between. The CDR3 DNA is TGTGCCAGCAGTATACAGGGCCCATACACTGAAGCTTTCTTT. It codes for CASSIQGPYTEAFF.

This clonotype was seen more than once but under ten times. The chain recombines TRBV29-1 with TRBJ2-1; D gene unclear. Trimming cost V 5 bases and J 6 bases, with 8 bases left between them. The CDR3 has 11 amino acids. CDR1 is SQVTM, CDR2 ANQGSEA, per germline. The CDR3 sequence is CSVLDGNEQFF. The CDR3 bases are TGCAGCGTTCTCGACGGCAATGAGCAGTTCTTC.

This clonotype was observed many times. The chain couples TRBV7-9 to TRBJ2-2, with D tentatively TRBD2 (5 bases). The V end was cut by 4 bases, the J end by 7 bases, with 16 bases between. The CDR3 covers 15 residues. Germline V CDR1 and CDR2: SEHNR, FQNEAQ (reference sequence). CDR3 in amino acids: CASSSSIIGGGELFF. The CDR3 nucleotides are TGTGCCAGCAGCTCATCCATAATCGGAGGCGGGGAGCTGTTTTTT.

This clonotype was counted at least ten times. The CDR3 sequence: CSVLGANTEAFF. DNA of the CDR3: TGCAGCGTTCTTGGGGCCAACACTGAAGCTTTCTTT. The chain employs TRBV29-1 and TRBJ1-1; tentatively, D is TRBD1 (5 bases). The CDR3 loop spans 12 amino acids. V was shortened by 5 bases and J by 2 bases, with 9 bases between the two germline ends. Germline V gives CDR1 SQVTM, CDR2 ANQGSEA.

Many counts were recorded for this clonotype. The CDR3 loop reads CASSLISGGIEAFF. CDR3 coding DNA: TGCGCCAGCAGCTTGATCTCAGGCGGAATTGAAGCTTTCTTT. The chain carries TRBV5-1 and TRBJ1-1; no definite D call. V lost 1 base, J lost 7 bases, and 14 bases lay in between. Per the germline V gene, CDR1 is SGHRS and CDR2 is YFSETQ. The CDR3 covers 14 residues.

The table lists this clonotype with many counts. J is TRBJ2-3 and V is TRBV3-1, with TRBD2 as a possible D gene (5 bases). V was shortened by 5 bases and J by 4 bases, with 19 bases between the two germline ends. CDR1 is LGHDT, CDR2 YNNKEL, per germline (reference sequence). This CDR3 has 16 residues. The CDR3 sequence is CASSKAEGVGPDTQYF. Written as DNA, the CDR3 is TGTGCCAGCAGCAAAGCAGAGGGCGTTGGTCCAGATACGCAGTATTTT.

Ten or more counts support this clonotype. V usage is TRBV27 and J usage is TRBJ2-7; D may correspond to TRBD1 or TRBD2 (5 bases each). CDR3 size: 12 residues. CDR1 and CDR2 (germline): MNHEY, SMNVEV (reference sequence). The germline V and J ends were trimmed by 6 bases and 1 base, with 7 bases remaining between them. The CDR3 nucleotides read TGTGCCAGCAGGAGGGGATCCTACGAGCAGTACTTC. Translated: CASRRGSYEQYF.

This clonotype was picked up many times. This chain connects TRBV4-3 to TRBJ2-2, with TRBD2 identical over 7 bases. After removal of 0 bases from V and 0 bases from J, the junction contained 4 bases not matched to a gene. CDR3 length: 17 residues. CDR1 is LGHNA, CDR2 YSLEER, per germline. The CDR3 sequence: CASSQDLAGANTGELFF. For the CDR3, the DNA is TGCGCCAGCAGCCAAGATCTGGCGGGGGCGAACACCGGGGAGCTGTTTTTT.

Notes on this clonotype: This may be a read error, as it is one base from a much larger clone. The chain has TRBV5-6 and TRBJ1-2, with D perhaps TRBD1 (5 bases). The CDR3 loop spans 15 amino acids. In germline, CDR1 is SGHDT, CDR2 YYEEEE. V lost 3 bases and J 3 bases, leaving 15 bases between the germline ends. CDR3 nucleotides: TGTGCCAGCAGCTGGGGCGACACAGCTGACTATGGCTACACCTTC. It is translated as CASSWGDTADYGYTF.

The gene calls are TRBV5-3 and TRBJ1-5, with D unresolved. TRBV5-3 is given ORF status, its function remaining uncertain. V was shortened by 8 bases and J by 3 bases, with 15 bases between the two germline ends. The CDR3 loop spans 14 amino acids. The chain's CDR3 is CASSPWSLNQPQHF. In DNA, the CDR3 is TGTGCCAGCAGCCCTTGGTCCCTCAATCAGCCCCAGCATTTT.

This clonotype came up a few times. The V gene is TRBV20-1, the J gene TRBJ2-7, with a possible D match to TRBD1 (5 bases). The CDR3 is made up of 13 amino acids. V was clipped by 6 bases and J by 1 base, with 13 bases between them. The germline V gene has CDR1 DFQATT and CDR2 SNEGSKA (reference sequence). CDR3 DNA sequence: TGCAGTGCCCCCCAGGGATTGTCCTACGAGCAGTACTTC. Its translation: CSAPQGLSYEQYF.

This clonotype was observed many times. The V gene is TRBV5-6, the J gene TRBJ1-1, with TRBD1 identical over 9 bases. This CDR3 has 16 residues. Germline-derived CDR1 and CDR2 are SGHDT and YYEEEE. With V trimmed by 1 base and J by 0 bases, 4 bases remained unmatched. This chain's CDR3 is CASSLYRGQMNTEAFF. CDR3 coding DNA: TGTGCCAGCAGCTTGTACAGGGGGCAGATGAACACTGAAGCTTTCTTT.

A remark on this clonotype: It may be a read error: a sequence one base away is much more abundant. This rearrangement joins TRBV30 to TRBJ2-4; the D call may be TRBD1 or TRBD2 (6 bases each). V was clipped by 4 bases and J by 8 bases, with 18 bases between them. Germline-derived CDR1 and CDR2 are GTSNPN and SVGIG (reference sequence). This CDR3 comprises 14 residues. CDR3 sequence reads: CAWNEGGGGDIQYF. CDR3 coding DNA: TGTGCCTGGAATGAGGGGGGCGGAGGGGACATTCAGTACTTC.

In its sample, this clonotype was seen a few times. The V gene is TRBV29-1, the J gene TRBJ1-2; weak D call: TRBD1 (5 bases). The V end lost 6 bases, the J end lost 4 bases, and 15 bases lay between the germline ends. This CDR3 is built from 13 residues. Per the germline V gene, CDR1 is SQVTM and CDR2 is ANQGSEA. The CDR3 protein is CSVPEPGPYGYTF. DNA of the CDR3: TGCAGCGTCCCCGAGCCAGGGCCCTATGGCTACACCTTC.

The rearrangement joins TRBV3-1 to TRBJ2-2; D perhaps matches TRBD1 (6 bases). CDR1 is LGHDT and CDR2 is YNNKEL in the germline V gene (reference sequence). CDR3 length: 16 residues. Trimming shortened V by 2 bases and J by 0 bases, and 10 bases separated the two germline ends. The CDR3 region has the DNA TGTGCCAGCAGCCAACTCGGGACACCGAACACCGGGGAGCTGTTTTTT. Its protein is CASSQLGTPNTGELFF.

Notes on this clonotype: A junction boundary mismatches the germline segment, possibly from a read error. The rearrangement links TRBV7-9 to TRBJ2-3, with 16 bases matching TRBD2. Germline assignment: CDR1 SEHNR and CDR2 FQNEAQ (reference sequence). The CDR3 contains 16 residues. CDR3 DNA: TGTGCCATCAGCCTGGGACTAGCGGGAGGGCCAGATACGCAGTATTTT. It is translated as CAISLGLAGGPDTQYF. Based on the CDR3 plus reference TRBV7-9 and TRBJ2-3, the full variable domain is DTGVSQNPRHKITKRGQNVTFRCDPISEHNRLYWYRQTLGQGPEFLTYFQNEAQLEKSRLLSDRFSAERPKGSFSTLEIQRTEQGDSAMYLCAISLGLAGGPDTQYFGPGTRLTVL.